This TCR beta chain was obtained from a study of Graves' ophthalmopathy and Graves' hyperthyroidism. Trimming removed 3 bases from V and 2 bases from J, with 16 bases in between. This CDR3 has 16 amino acids. Germline CDR1 and CDR2: LNHDA and SQIVND (reference sequence). RNA transcripts were the template, and TCR beta CDR3 regions were amplified from them. HTBI-primed first-round RT-PCR preceded second-round multiplex PCR. TCRdb fed the multiplex PCR reads into MiXCR, producing one record per CDR3 protein. The sample includes around 1.1 million distinct CDR3 sequences, roughly 35% of them seen just once. Remarks on this clonotype: Possible read error: a much larger clone is one base away.

The sequenced sample consisted of peripheral blood or thyroid tissue (not recorded which). The TCR comes from an adult man with Graves' hyperthyroidism. V gene TRBV19 combines with J gene TRBJ1-2; D unclear. Here the CDR3 DNA reads TGTGCCAGTAGTATCTGGCGAGGAGTTTTCAACTATGGCTACACCTTC. Its protein is CASSIWRGVFNYGYTF. The complete variable domain, with remaining parts taken from reference TRBV19 and TRBJ1-2, reads DGGITQSPKYLFRKEGQNVTLSCEQNLNHDAMYWYRQDPGQGLRLIYYSQIVNDFQKGDIAEGYSVSREKKESFPLTVTSAQKNPTAFYLCASSIWRGVFNYGYTFGSGTRLTVV.